This T cell receptor beta chain was identified in a study of vaccination effects on CD4 cells after COVID-19. Using immunoSEQ multiplex PCR, the repertoire was profiled, and TCRdb retains in-frame clones only, with some absent. The sample lists roughly 56,000 clones; around 73% were seen once. Only a few counts were recorded for this clone. No antigen is known for it. The germline V gene has CDR1 LNHDA and CDR2 SQIVND (reference sequence). Trimming removed 4 bases at V and 0 bases at J, with 8 bases between. The CDR3 has 14 amino acids. Before sequencing, viral peptide pools were used by the ViraFEST assay to expand antigen-specific CD4+ T cells. CD4+ T cell isolation took place after less than 13 days of culture. The participants, recipients of two vaccine doses, got either BNT162b2 or mRNA-1273.

The sequencing used CD4+ T cells from PBMCs cultured with HCoV-229E spike peptides, collected after COVID-19 vaccination. V gene TRBV19 combines with J gene TRBJ2-3; D uncertain. This receptor was identified in a human donor who received a COVID-19 vaccine. The DNA of the CDR3 is TGTGCCAGTAGTAGCGGAAGGAGCACAGATACGCAGTATTTT. This encodes CASSSGRSTDTQYF.